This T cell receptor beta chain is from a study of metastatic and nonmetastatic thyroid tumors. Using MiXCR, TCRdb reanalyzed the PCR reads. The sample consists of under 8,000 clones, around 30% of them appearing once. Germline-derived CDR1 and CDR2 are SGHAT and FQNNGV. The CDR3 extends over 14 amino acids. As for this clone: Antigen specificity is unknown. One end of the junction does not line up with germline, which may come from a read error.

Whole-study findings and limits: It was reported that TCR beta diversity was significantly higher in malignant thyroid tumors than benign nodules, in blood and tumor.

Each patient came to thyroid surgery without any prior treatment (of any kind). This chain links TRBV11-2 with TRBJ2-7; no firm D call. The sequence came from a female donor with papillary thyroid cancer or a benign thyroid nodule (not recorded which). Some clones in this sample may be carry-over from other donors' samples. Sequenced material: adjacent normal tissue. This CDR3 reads CAGSLYTLSYEQYF. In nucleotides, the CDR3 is TGTGCCGGCAGCTTATACACCCTCTCCTACGAGCAGTACTTC.